The T cell receptor (beta chain) under discussion was sequenced for a study of blood T cell repertoires in COVID-19. Study summary: Samples came from the United States, Italy and Spain, spanning acute and convalescent COVID-19. T cells, B-cell-depleted T cells, or PBMCs supplied cDNA or gDNA.

In the authors' workflow: Scientists estimated how many nucleated cells there were by amplifying reference gene primers. Clones were sequenced by immunoSEQ multiplex PCR, and TCRdb holds only the in-frame ones, with some missing. That table is the source of V, J and clone size, and D and trimming were worked out from the DNA. The data show fewer than 450,000 clones, with around 87% seen just once and about 6.9% held by the top ten. Patients of the Seattle cohort, enrolled during active infection, were followed longitudinally. This CDR3 is 18 amino acids long. The ends lost 2 bases at V and 7 bases at J; junction bases unmatched: 11. Germline-derived CDR1 and CDR2 are SGHTA and FQGNSA. Only a few counts were recorded for this clone.

The J gene is TRBJ2-2, the V gene TRBV7-2; 12 bases line up with TRBD2. The clonotype was recovered from a woman in her forties or fifties with COVID-19, enrolled during active disease. Sequencing was carried out using peripheral blood. In nucleotides, the CDR3 is TGTGCCAGCAGCTTAACGGGGCTAGCGGGAGGGCCGATCGGGGAGCTGTTTTTT. Translating gives CASSLTGLAGGPIGELFF.